These 31 T cell receptor beta chains came from one sample sequenced in a study of sequential checkpoint blockade in melanoma (dated by TCRdb to the late 2010s). Interpreted using the paper, the treatment or condition label stands for: randomized to nivolumab then ipilimumab (arm A) or the reverse (arm B). The library was obtained by the immunoSEQ multiplex PCR assay. This is the immuneACCESS table as TCRdb keeps it, with only in-frame sequences that have V and J called. A part of the clones is gone; compared with another copy, unresolved V genes explain less than half, and the rest is unexplained. Within this sample are about 7,000 clones, with 20% to 25% of them counted one time only. The ten largest clones add up to roughly an eighth of the sample. The sample here was tumor tissue (inferred from file names), taken from a patient given nivolumab and ipilimumab in sequence. These receptors were obtained from a human donor with melanoma.

DNA of the CDR3: TGTGCCAGCGGACTAGGGCAGGGACGCAATGAGCAGTTCTTC. Protein product: CASGLGQGRNEQFF. V gene TRBV12-5 combines with J gene TRBJ2-1, with 7 bases aligning to TRBD2. Germline CDR1 reads LGHNT; CDR2 reads FRNRAP. This CDR3 contains 14 residues.

This clone was found many times. The V and J genes are TRBV11-3 and TRBJ2-5; 10 nucleotides align to TRBD2. The V segment lost 3 bases and the J segment 5 bases; nucleotides outside the gene matches: 6. This CDR3 is built from 15 residues. Germline V CDR1 and CDR2: SGHNT, YENEEA. The CDR3 here is CASSLETSGVETQYF. The CDR3 nucleotides are TGTGCCAGCAGCTTGGAAACTAGCGGGGTGGAGACCCAGTACTTC.

The V and J genes are TRBV9 and TRBJ1-1; D is possibly TRBD1 (5 bases). Trimming left V 3 bases short and J 7 bases short, with 13 bases between. In germline, CDR1 is SGDLS, CDR2 YYNGEE. The CDR3 runs 13 residues. CDR3 DNA sequence: TGTGCCAGCAGCGCGACAGATCGTAGTGAAGCTTTCTTT. The encoded protein is CASSATDRSEAFF.

This clone is judged medium-sized. The J gene is TRBJ1-3, the V gene TRBV19; D gene uncertain. This CDR3 is 15 amino acids long. V lost 3 bases, J lost 0 bases, and 9 bases lay in between. From germline, CDR1 is LNHDA and CDR2 SQIVND (reference sequence). CDR3 amino acids: CASSMWASSGNTIYF. The DNA of the CDR3 is TGTGCCAGTAGTATGTGGGCCAGCTCTGGAAACACCATATATTTT. Full variable domain (missing parts from reference TRBV19 and TRBJ1-3): DGGITQSPKYLFRKEGQNVTLSCEQNLNHDAMYWYRQDPGQGLRLIYYSQIVNDFQKGDIAEGYSVSREKKESFPLTVTSAQKNPTAFYLCASSMWASSGNTIYFGEGSWLTVV.

This chain joins TRBV5-1 and TRBJ1-1; D is unclear. CDR3 size: 14 residues. CDR1 is SGHRS and CDR2 is YFSETQ in the germline V gene. Trimming removed 2 bases at V and 0 bases at J, with 8 bases between. This CDR3 reads CASSLTSMNTEAFF. CDR3 nucleotide sequence: TGCGCCAGCAGCTTAACTTCGATGAACACTGAAGCTTTCTTT. Drawing the rest from reference TRBV5-1 and TRBJ1-1, the complete variable domain is KAGVTQTPRYLIKTRGQQVTLSCSPISGHRSVSWYQQTPGQGLQFLFEYFSETQRNKGNFPGRFSGRQFSNSRSEMNVSTLELGDSALYLCASSLTSMNTEAFFGQGTRLTVV.

This clone appeared a few times. As DNA, the CDR3 is TGTGCCAGCAGTTACTCTTTCCGCTCTGGGGCCAACGTCCTGACTTTC. Its translation: CASSYSFRSGANVLTF. The gene calls are TRBV6-7 and TRBJ2-6; no firm D call. TRBV6-7 is labeled an ORF, and its function is uncertain. Deletions cut 0 bases from V and 0 bases from J, with 6 bases between. The CDR3 is 16 amino acids.

Sample share makes this clone medium-sized. This chain uses TRBV6-8 with TRBJ1-2; no firm D call. The length of the CDR3 is 13 residues. The germline CDR1 and CDR2 sequences are MNHGY and SAAAGT. The V end lost 8 bases, the J end lost 0 bases, and 10 bases lay between the germline ends. The CDR3 sequence is CASRSGANYGYTF. The CDR3 DNA is TGTGCCAGCCGCAGTGGTGCTAACTATGGCTACACCTTC.

V gene TRBV19 combines with J gene TRBJ2-4; 10 bases agree with TRBD1. The germline V gene encodes CDR1 LNHDA and CDR2 SQIVND (reference sequence). The J segment lost 6 bases and the V segment lost 5 bases, leaving 1 base of the junction unmatched. The length of the CDR3 is 13 residues. CDR3 sequence reads: CASSRDRGNIQYF. For the CDR3, the DNA is TGTGCCAGTAGTCGGGACAGGGGAAACATTCAGTACTTC.

This sequence joins TRBV19 and TRBJ2-7; TRBD2 is a possible D gene (6 bases). Per the germline V gene, CDR1 is LNHDA and CDR2 is SQIVND (reference sequence). V was trimmed by 0 bases and J by 1 base, leaving 7 bases between them. The CDR3 has 14 amino acids. CDR3 DNA: TGTGCCAGTAGTATAGAGGGGACTTCCTACGAGCAGTACTTC. Encoded protein: CASSIEGTSYEQYF.

J is TRBJ2-2 and V is TRBV18; 8 nucleotides align to TRBD1. The germline gives CDR1 KGHSH, CDR2 LQKENI. The V and J ends lost 6 bases and 3 bases, in that order; junction bases with no gene match: 3. The CDR3 is made up of 14 amino acids. CDR3 residues: CASSPGQDTGELFF. In nucleotides, the CDR3 is TGTGCCAGCTCGCCGGGACAGGACACCGGGGAGCTGTTTTTT.

The chain links TRBV14 to TRBJ1-2; D gene uncertain. Germline CDR1 and CDR2: SGHDN and FVKESK. V was shortened by 1 base and J by 5 bases, with 11 bases between the two germline ends. The CDR3 is 14 residues long. The CDR3 DNA follows: TGTGCCAGCAGCCAAGGGGCCATATCATATGGCTACACCTTC. It specifies CASSQGAISYGYTF.

The chain has TRBV28 and TRBJ1-6; D unclear. In germline, CDR1 is MDHEN, CDR2 SYDVKM. V gave up 3 bases and J gave up 4 bases, with 7 bases separating them. The CDR3 sequence is 14 residues long. DNA of the CDR3: TGTGCCAGCAGTTTGAGGGTATATAATTCACCCCTCCACTTT. It yields the protein CASSLRVYNSPLHF.

V and J are TRBV6-8 and TRBJ2-1; the D gene is possibly TRBD2 (7 bases). CDR1 and CDR2 (germline): MNHGY, SAAAGT. V gave up 3 bases and J gave up 7 bases, with 16 bases separating them. CDR3 size: 15 residues. The DNA of the CDR3 is TGTGCCAGCAGTTATGGAGGGGGGGCGGTTAATGAGCAGTTCTTC. This encodes CASSYGGGAVNEQFF.

In its sample, this clone ranks as medium-sized. The genes are TRBV6-8 and TRBJ1-2; D is possibly TRBD1 (6 bases). Trimming pared 5 bases from V and 4 bases from J, leaving 14 bases between. Germline CDR1 reads MNHGY; CDR2 reads SAAAGT. The CDR3 sequence is 14 residues long. The CDR3 region is CASSDRGQIYGYTF. DNA of the CDR3: TGTGCCAGCAGTGACCGGGGACAAATCTATGGCTACACCTTC.

This clone has at least ten counts. This chain joins TRBV11-3 and TRBJ1-1; possible D gene TRBD1, 5 bases. V shed 5 bases and J shed 5 bases, with 27 bases lying between them. Germline V gives CDR1 SGHNT, CDR2 YENEEA. This CDR3 comprises 18 residues. This CDR3 is CASSRLGDGEGRGTEAFF. Written as DNA, the CDR3 is TGTGCCAGCAGCCGCCTTGGGGACGGAGAAGGGAGAGGAACTGAAGCTTTCTTT.

The chain links TRBV19 to TRBJ1-5; D gene uncertain. The V end was cut by 5 bases, the J end by 4 bases, with 12 bases between. Germline CDR1 is LNHDA and CDR2 is SQIVND (reference sequence). This CDR3 region has 14 residues. The DNA for the CDR3 is TGTGCCAGTAGTTTCCGGGAGAGAAATCAGCCCCAGCATTTT. It translates to CASSFRERNQPQHF.

This clone appeared many times. V gene TRBV11-3 combines with J gene TRBJ2-3; 7 bases map to TRBD2. CDR1 and CDR2 (germline): SGHNT, YENEEA. The CDR3 has 15 residues. J gave up 2 bases and V 5 bases, and 7 bases lay outside the gene matches. CDR3 DNA sequence: TGTGCCAGCAGCCCGCACGGGGGGATCACAGATACGCAGTATTTT. Residues: CASSPHGGITDTQYF.

This clone showed up just a few times. The chain uses TRBV18 and TRBJ2-7, with TRBD1 as a possible D gene (6 bases). Germline CDR1 KGHSH, CDR2 LQKENI. The CDR3 covers 14 residues. Trimming left V 2 bases short and J 6 bases short, with 14 bases between. The DNA for the CDR3 is TGTGCCAGCTCACCATACAGGGAGACGGGCGAGCAGTACTTC. Translated, it gives CASSPYRETGEQYF.

The chain links TRBV30 to TRBJ1-1; D perhaps matches TRBD1 (6 bases). With 3 bases removed from V and 3 bases from J, the gap between germline ends came to 11 bases. Germline V lookup: CDR1 GTSNPN, CDR2 SVGIG (reference sequence). CDR3 size: 13 residues. CDR3 DNA: TGTGCCTGGAGCTCACAGGGTTACACTGAAGCTTTCTTT. Translated, it gives CAWSSQGYTEAFF.

This clone has ten or more counts. This chain links TRBV10-2 with TRBJ1-5; D not resolved. This CDR3 has 15 amino acids. Trimming left V 0 bases short and J 1 base short, with 7 bases between. Per germline, CDR1 WSHSY and CDR2 SAAADI. Here the CDR3 DNA reads TGCGCCAGCAGTGAGTCGATCGGGAGCAATCAGCCCCAGCATTTT. This codes for CASSESIGSNQPQHF.

This clone has only a few counts. V gene TRBV6-8 combines with J gene TRBJ2-7; D unresolved. Trimming pared 4 bases from V and 3 bases from J, leaving 7 bases between. CDR3 size: 12 residues. Germline lookup yields CDR1 MNHGY and CDR2 SAAAGT. The CDR3 coding sequence is TGTGCCAGCAGTTCAGCCTACTACGAGCAGTACTTC. This codes for CASSSAYYEQYF.

The chain carries TRBV29-1 and TRBJ1-2; weak D call: TRBD1 (6 bases). V was shortened by 8 bases and J by 4 bases, with 17 bases between the two germline ends. This CDR3 is 13 amino acids long. The germline CDR1 and CDR2 sequences are SQVTM and ANQGSEA. In nucleotides, the CDR3 is TGCAGCTCTGCGGGGGGGCCGGGCTATGGCTACACCTTC. As protein: CSSAGGPGYGYTF.

The rearrangement uses TRBV11-3 and TRBJ2-3; 8 bases map to TRBD2. Trimming removed 5 bases from V and 1 base from J; junction bases left unmatched: 2. The CDR3 totals 14 residues. Germline lookup yields CDR1 SGHNT and CDR2 YENEEA. The CDR3, as DNA: TGTGCCAGCAGCATGGGACTAGGCACAGATACGCAGTATTTT. This translates into CASSMGLGTDTQYF.

J is TRBJ1-1 and V is TRBV19, with D possibly matching TRBD1 (5 bases). V shed 5 bases and J shed 8 bases, with 15 bases lying between them. Germline assignment: CDR1 LNHDA and CDR2 SQIVND (reference sequence). This CDR3 has 13 amino acids. The CDR3 region is CASSPGTSLEAFF. The CDR3 DNA follows: TGTGCCAGTAGTCCCGGGACCTCGCTCGAAGCTTTCTTT.

This sequence joins TRBV30 and TRBJ1-4; a possible D gene is TRBD1 (6 bases). With 0 bases removed from V and 7 bases from J, the gap between germline ends came to 6 bases. This CDR3 comprises 12 residues. Looked up from germline, CDR1 is GTSNPN and CDR2 is SVGIG (reference sequence). CDR3 DNA sequence: TGTGCCTGGAGTGTACAGGGTGAAAAACTGTTTTTT. Translated: CAWSVQGEKLFF. The full variable domain, its missing parts supplied by reference TRBV30 and TRBJ1-4, is SQTIHQWPATLVQPVGSPLSLECTVEGTSNPNLYWYRQAAGRGLQLLFYSVGIGQISSEVPQNLSASRPQDRQFILSSKKLLLSDSGFYLCAWSVQGEKLFFGSGTQLSVL.

This clone was recorded a few times. The V and J genes are TRBV6-8 and TRBJ2-1, with D possibly matching TRBD2 (5 bases). Deletions cut 6 bases from V and 6 bases from J, with 24 bases between. CDR3 length: 17 residues. Germline loops: CDR1 MNHGY, CDR2 SAAAGT. The CDR3 loop is CASSPRGLAGRFNEQFF. The CDR3 bases are TGTGCCAGCAGCCCCCGCGGCCTAGCTGGGCGGTTCAATGAGCAGTTCTTC.

This chain uses TRBV11-3 with TRBJ1-2; 11 bases line up with TRBD1. The CDR3 sequence is 15 residues long. Germline V gene lookup returns CDR1 SGHNT and CDR2 YENEEA. V lost 5 bases to trimming and J lost 2 bases; unmatched junction nucleotides: 4. CDR3 in DNA: TGTGCCAGCAGCCCCGGGACAGGGGGGAACTATGGCTACACCTTC. It is translated as CASSPGTGGNYGYTF.

The rearrangement links TRBV6-8 to TRBJ2-4; D could derive from TRBD1 or TRBD2 (5 bases each). The CDR3 sequence is 15 residues long. Germline V gene data show CDR1 as MNHGY and CDR2 as SAAAGT. Trimming took 5 bases from V and 5 from J, leaving 16 bases between them. The CDR3 DNA reads TGTGCCAGCAGTGTAAATACGCCGGGACAAAACATTCAGTACTTC. Its translation is CASSVNTPGQNIQYF.

The chain recombines TRBV14 with TRBJ2-3, with a tentative D call TRBD2 (5 bases). The V gene's germline CDR1 is SGHDN and CDR2 FVKESK. Trimming removed 4 bases from V and 1 base from J, with 18 bases in between. This CDR3 contains 17 residues. Here the CDR3 reads CASSPRVPLAGTDTQYF. The CDR3 DNA is TGTGCCAGCAGCCCGAGGGTCCCCCTAGCAGGCACAGATACGCAGTATTTT.

The chain joins TRBV19 to TRBJ1-5; the match to TRBD1 covers 8 bases. V lost 5 bases to trimming and J lost 4 bases; unmatched junction nucleotides: 7. Germline CDR1 LNHDA, CDR2 SQIVND (reference sequence). The CDR3 loop spans 15 amino acids. The chain's CDR3 is CASSLTTGGNQPQHF. CDR3 coding DNA: TGTGCCAGTAGTTTGACAACAGGGGGGAATCAGCCCCAGCATTTT.

Only a few counts were recorded for this clone. V and J are TRBV11-3 and TRBJ2-2; TRBD1 might be the D (6 bases). The CDR3 length is 15 residues. Germline CDR1 reads SGHNT; CDR2 reads YENEEA. Trimming stripped 5 bases from V and 4 bases from J, with 14 bases between. The CDR3 sequence is CASSPRQAATGELFF. DNA for the CDR3: TGTGCCAGCAGCCCCCGACAGGCCGCCACCGGGGAGCTGTTTTTT.